The clone carrying this T cell receptor beta chain was counted only a few times. No antigen is known for it. This could be a read error, since a much larger clone is one nucleotide away. Trimming took off 0 bases at V and 7 bases at J, with 13 bases between the two ends. This CDR3 comprises 15 residues. Looked up from germline, CDR1 is MNHEY and CDR2 is SVGAGI. This specimen comes from a study of glioma-infiltrating T cells. The study's findings and limits: Non-neoplastic patients had below-expected tissue-blood divergence, while all gliomas exceeded expectation. CDR3 overlap between tissue and blood was very small.

The iRepertoire nested amplicon-rescue multiplex PCR amplified TCR alpha and beta CDR3s from RNA. TCRdb recomputed calls from the multiplex PCR reads with MiXCR, one row per CDR3 protein. The repertoire includes 160,000 or so distinct CDR3 sequences, about 46% of them detected once, and under 6.5% sits in the top ten. This chain uses TRBV6-5 with TRBJ2-1; perhaps D is TRBD1 or TRBD2 (5 bases each). Sequencing input: glioma tissue, nonneoplastic brain tissue, or PBMCs (not recorded which). The sequence derives from a human donor with low-grade glioma or glioblastoma, undergoing nonglioma brain surgery, or in good health (not recorded which). The CDR3 here is CASSYSRGVGNEQFF. The CDR3 DNA reads TGTGCCAGCAGTTACTCGAGAGGGGTGGGAAATGAGCAGTTCTTC.